These 12 T cell receptor beta chains were sequenced from one sample in a study of prognosis after radiotherapy for stage I lung cancer. Multiplex PCR, run in two rounds, amplified TCR beta CDR3 from genomic DNA. Individual primers that were specific to each TRBV and TRBJ gene served in first-round PCR. TCRdb passed the multiplex PCR reads through MiXCR, listing each CDR3 protein once. The sample shows 20,000 to 30,000 distinct CDR3 sequences, about 30% of them seen only once. Here the sequenced sample was PBMCs, taken before or after stereotactic body radiation therapy (not recorded which). All receptors come from a donor aged 50 or older with non-small cell lung cancer.

The V and J genes are TRBV4-2 and TRBJ1-1; D possibly corresponds to TRBD1 (5 bases). Deletions cut 0 bases from V and 1 base from J, with 9 bases between. Germline CDR1 reads LGHNA; CDR2 reads YNFKEQ. This CDR3 is built from 15 residues. The CDR3 coding sequence is TGTGCCAGCAGCCAAGATGACAGCTCGAACACTGAAGCTTTCTTT. It is translated as CASSQDDSSNTEAFF.

Concerning this clonotype: This sequence may be a read error, since a much larger clone differs from it by one base. The rearrangement links TRBV5-6 to TRBJ2-2; D ambiguous. With 3 bases removed from V and 6 bases from J, the gap between germline ends came to 6 bases. This CDR3 has 12 residues. Per germline, CDR1 SGHDT and CDR2 YYEEEE. The CDR3 reads CASSSGSGELFF. The CDR3 DNA is TGTGCCAGCAGCTCCGGGTCCGGGGAGCTGTTTTTT.

Comment on this clonotype: A read error may explain this, as a much larger clone is one base away. J is TRBJ2-1 and V is TRBV3-1; no reliable D call. Germline CDR1 reads LGHDT; CDR2 reads YNNKEL (reference sequence). V was clipped by 6 bases and J by 1 base, with 13 bases between them. The CDR3 length is 15 residues. CDR3 amino acids: CASSAIVESYNEQFF. CDR3 sequence (DNA): TGTGCCAGCAGTGCAATAGTGGAATCCTACAATGAGCAGTTCTTC.

This clonotype occurred a few times. The J gene is TRBJ2-6, the V gene TRBV5-4; possibly TRBD1 for D (5 bases). The CDR3 is made up of 15 amino acids. V was trimmed by 3 bases and J by 4 bases, leaving 11 bases between them. Germline CDR1 reads SGHNT; CDR2 reads YYREEE (reference sequence). The CDR3 bases are TGTGCCAGCAGCTCCCCAGGGAACGGGGCCAACGTCCTGACTTTC. This codes for CASSSPGNGANVLTF.

By share, this clonotype counts as medium-sized. The chain couples TRBV6-1 to TRBJ2-4; 8 bases line up with TRBD1. The CDR3 length is 18 residues. Germline lookup yields CDR1 MNHNS and CDR2 SASEGT. V gave up 1 base and J gave up 5 bases; unmatched junction bases: 13. The CDR3 protein is CASSEVGGSGGRENIQYF. DNA for the CDR3: TGTGCCAGCAGTGAAGTTGGGGGCTCAGGGGGCCGGGAAAACATTCAGTACTTC.

This clonotype was detected many times. The chain has TRBV12-5 and TRBJ2-2; D ambiguous. The germline V gene has CDR1 LGHNT and CDR2 FRNRAP. This CDR3 contains 15 residues. Trimming removed 5 bases at V and 0 bases at J, with 10 bases between. CDR3 bases: TGTGCTAGTGGTAACAGTCTATCGAACACCGGGGAGCTGTTTTTT. It specifies CASGNSLSNTGELFF.

This clonotype was recorded at least ten times. The gene calls are TRBV2 and TRBJ1-4; 10 bases are shared with TRBD1. The CDR3 has 14 residues. After removal of 6 bases from V and 7 bases from J, the junction contained 5 bases not matched to a gene. CDR1 and CDR2 from the germline V gene are SNHLY and FYNNEI. The CDR3 region is CASSRDRGVEKLFF. Here the CDR3 DNA reads TGTGCCAGCAGCCGGGACAGGGGAGTTGAAAAACTGTTTTTT. Full variable domain (outside the CDR3, taken from reference TRBV2 and TRBJ1-4): EPEVTQTPSHQVTQMGQEVILRCVPISNHLYFYWYRQILGQKVEFLVSFYNNEISEKSEIFDDQFSVERPDGSNFTLKIRSTKLEDSAMYFCASSRDRGVEKLFFGSGTQLSVL.

The table lists this clonotype with many counts. The V gene is TRBV19, the J gene TRBJ2-7; TRBD2 agrees at 7 bases. The V gene's germline CDR1 is LNHDA and CDR2 SQIVND (reference sequence). The J segment lost 0 bases and the V segment lost 3 bases, leaving 11 bases of the junction unmatched. The CDR3 totals 17 residues. CDR3 sequence reads: CASSIYPSRESSYEQYF. CDR3 nucleotides: TGTGCCAGTAGTATTTATCCATCGCGGGAGAGCTCCTACGAGCAGTACTTC. Combining the CDR3 with reference TRBV19 and TRBJ2-7 gives the whole variable domain DGGITQSPKYLFRKEGQNVTLSCEQNLNHDAMYWYRQDPGQGLRLIYYSQIVNDFQKGDIAEGYSVSREKKESFPLTVTSAQKNPTAFYLCASSIYPSRESSYEQYFGPGTRLTVT.

This clonotype was observed many times. The rearrangement links TRBV28 to TRBJ1-1, with 12 bases that match TRBD1. CDR1 and CDR2 (germline): MDHEN, SYDVKM. V gave up 8 bases and J gave up 2 bases; unmatched junction bases: 6. The CDR3 runs 15 residues. CDR3 sequence reads: CASPGTGGGNTEAFF. DNA of the CDR3: TGTGCCAGCCCCGGGACAGGGGGCGGAAACACTGAAGCTTTCTTT. Combining the CDR3 with reference TRBV28 and TRBJ1-1 gives the whole variable domain DVKVTQSSRYLVKRTGEKVFLECVQDMDHENMFWYRQDPGLGLRLIYFSYDVKMKEKGDIPEGYSVSREKKERFSLILESASTNQTSMYLCASPGTGGGNTEAFFGQGTRLTVV.

This clonotype showed up many times. The CDR3 spells CASSSEFYGYTF. CDR3 nucleotides: TGTGCCAGCAGCTCAGAGTTCTATGGCTACACCTTC. This chain connects TRBV28 to TRBJ1-2, with D uncertain. This CDR3 is 12 amino acids long. V lost 6 bases and J 4 bases, leaving 9 bases between the germline ends. Germline loops: CDR1 MDHEN, CDR2 SYDVKM.

This chain joins TRBV20-1 and TRBJ1-2; weak D call: TRBD1 (5 bases). In germline, CDR1 is DFQATT, CDR2 SNEGSKA (reference sequence). V dropped 3 bases and J dropped 5 bases, with 28 bases sitting between them. The CDR3 extends over 18 amino acids. CDR3 nucleotide sequence: TGCAGTGCTAGCGCGCGTAAACCGGGACCGCTAATCGGGTATGGCTACACCTTC. Protein product: CSASARKPGPLIGYGYTF.

The V and J genes are TRBV6-1 and TRBJ2-5; no clear D. Looked up from germline, CDR1 is MNHNS and CDR2 is SASEGT. Trimming took off 4 bases at V and 5 bases at J, with 17 bases between the two ends. The CDR3 consists of 15 residues. The CDR3, as DNA: TGTGCCAGCAGTGGCGCTGCTAGTTTACAGGAGACCCAGTACTTC. Encoded protein: CASSGAASLQETQYF.